The 18 T cell receptor beta chains below come from one sample, sequenced in a study of beta chain features in type 1 diabetes. The antigens these receptors bind are not known. All of the isolated RNA was reverse transcribed, so expressed TCRB transcripts were sequenced. Here immunoSEQ multiplex PCR was the method, and the copy in TCRdb shows in-frame clones only, minus some. The profile shows 600,000 or so clones, around 12% of them singletons. Whole-study results and caveats: Shorter TCRB CDR3s, moderately but significantly so, marked every one of the four CD4+ subsets in Type 1 diabetes patients.

The sequencing input was naive CD4+ T cells from blood. All receptors derive from a young man with type 1 diabetes.

This clone showed up just a few times. This CDR3 reads CSANGEQFF. The CDR3, as DNA: TGCAGTGCTAATGGTGAGCAGTTCTTC. The J gene is TRBJ2-1, the V gene TRBV20-1; no clear D. Trimming removed 4 bases from V and 9 bases from J, with 4 bases in between. Germline CDR1 and CDR2: DFQATT and SNEGSKA (reference sequence). This CDR3 has 9 residues.

The V and J genes are TRBV13 and TRBJ2-5; a possible D gene is TRBD2 (5 bases). The germline V and J ends were trimmed by 7 bases and 1 base, with 10 bases remaining between them. This CDR3 comprises 13 residues. Germline loops: CDR1 PRHDT, CDR2 FYEKMQ (reference sequence). The CDR3 nucleotides read TGTGCCAGCACCCGGGGATTCCAAGAGACCCAGTACTTC. This sequence encodes CASTRGFQETQYF.

In this sample, this clone turned up a few times. The rearrangement links TRBV19 to TRBJ2-7; D not resolved. The CDR3 runs 15 residues. The germline gives CDR1 LNHDA, CDR2 SQIVND (reference sequence). Trimming pared 1 base from V and 3 bases from J, leaving 13 bases between. CDR3 sequence reads: CASSIGGKGIYEQYF. CDR3 DNA: TGTGCCAGTAGTATAGGGGGAAAGGGCATCTACGAGCAGTACTTC.

This clone was seen a handful of times. The chain employs TRBV6-5 and TRBJ2-6, with D uncertain. The V and J ends lost 7 bases and 0 bases respectively, with 10 bases between them. Germline V CDR1 and CDR2: MNHEY, SVGAGI. The CDR3 loop spans 15 amino acids. CDR3: CASTLGSSGANVLTF. The CDR3 region has the DNA TGTGCCAGCACTTTGGGGTCCTCTGGGGCCAACGTCCTGACTTTC.

The V gene is TRBV6-1, the J gene TRBJ2-7; 8 bases match TRBD1. The germline gives CDR1 MNHNS, CDR2 SASEGT. The CDR3 totals 13 residues. J was trimmed by 2 bases and V by 7 bases; bases with no gene match: 4. CDR3 protein: CASTRTGTYEQYF. The CDR3 region has the DNA TGTGCCAGCACTAGGACAGGGACCTACGAGCAGTACTTC.

This clone was recorded a few times. The V and J genes are TRBV5-4 and TRBJ2-7, with a possible D match to TRBD2 (6 bases). This CDR3 comprises 13 residues. The ends were cut back, 2 bases at V and 2 bases at J, with 8 bases in the middle. Germline V gene lookup returns CDR1 SGHNT and CDR2 YYREEE (reference sequence). The CDR3 region has the DNA TGTGCCAGCAGCTTCGGAGGGGCCTACGAGCAGTACTTC. This encodes CASSFGGAYEQYF.

J is TRBJ2-5 and V is TRBV28; TRBD1 matches 8 bases. V dropped 4 bases and J dropped 6; count of bases not matched to a gene: 4. This CDR3 has 13 residues. Germline V CDR1 and CDR2: MDHEN, SYDVKM. CDR3 DNA: TGTGCCAGCAGTTCGGGACAGGCCAAGACCCAGTACTTC. It is translated as CASSSGQAKTQYF.

There are a few counts of this clone. This sequence joins TRBV2 and TRBJ2-5; D gene uncertain. This CDR3 contains 16 residues. Germline CDR1 reads SNHLY; CDR2 reads FYNNEI. Trimming removed 1 base from V and 1 base from J, with 13 bases in between. The CDR3 region is CASSEGTLSIQETQYF. CDR3 bases: TGTGCCAGCAGTGAAGGCACCCTATCGATCCAAGAGACCCAGTACTTC.

The chain has TRBV29-1 and TRBJ2-7; 7 positions match TRBD2. CDR1 is SQVTM and CDR2 is ANQGSEA in the germline V gene. V lost 6 bases and J lost 3; bases outside the gene matches: 17. The CDR3 is made up of 16 amino acids. CDR3 DNA sequence: TGCAGCGTCGCCGGCCCGTTAGCGGGCACCGACTACGAGCAGTACTTC. Its translation: CSVAGPLAGTDYEQYF.

The chain links TRBV6-1 to TRBJ1-2; D call uncertain. The CDR3 is 14 amino acids. Germline loops: CDR1 MNHNS, CDR2 SASEGT. The V gene lost 7 bases and the J gene lost 8 bases, with 20 bases spanning the gap. The CDR3 region is CASISMEGALGYTF. The CDR3 DNA sequence: TGTGCCAGCATCTCTATGGAGGGCGCGCTCGGCTACACCTTC.

This clone was detected only a few times. The chain employs TRBV9 and TRBJ1-2; 7 bases are shared with TRBD1. Trimming removed 4 bases from V and 5 bases from J; junction bases left unmatched: 11. Germline V gene sequence: CDR1 SGDLS, CDR2 YYNGEE. CDR3 length equals 15 residues. In DNA form, the CDR3 reads TGTGCCAGCAGCCCCTATCCGGGACAGAGTTATGGCTACACCTTC. Amino acids: CASSPYPGQSYGYTF.

J is TRBJ1-1 and V is TRBV7-9; 7 bases are a match to TRBD1. The CDR3 extends over 15 amino acids. Per germline, CDR1 SEHNR and CDR2 FQNEAQ (reference sequence). V trimming: 5 bases; J trimming: 5 bases; junction bases outside the gene matches: 11. The CDR3 spells CASSPTGVVRTEAFF. In DNA form, the CDR3 reads TGTGCCAGCAGCCCCACAGGGGTTGTTCGGACTGAAGCTTTCTTT.

This clone has just a few counts. CDR3 in DNA: TGTGCCACTACCAAGGGTACAGCTCAAGAGACCCAGTACTTC. Encoded protein: CATTKGTAQETQYF. The chain links TRBV15 to TRBJ2-5; no clear D gene. Germline-derived CDR1 and CDR2 are LNHNV and YYDKDF (reference sequence). The CDR3 sequence is 14 residues long. V lost 9 bases and J 2 bases, leaving 16 bases between the germline ends.

The rearrangement uses TRBV30 and TRBJ2-7; no reliable D call. Germline CDR1 reads GTSNPN; CDR2 reads SVGIG (reference sequence). Trimming left V 1 base short and J 6 bases short, with 10 bases between. The CDR3 consists of 12 residues. The CDR3 protein is CAWSDSGFEQYF. The CDR3 nucleotides read TGTGCCTGGAGTGACTCTGGGTTCGAGCAGTACTTC. Based on the CDR3 plus reference TRBV30 and TRBJ2-7, the full variable domain is SQTIHQWPATLVQPVGSPLSLECTVEGTSNPNLYWYRQAAGRGLQLLFYSVGIGQISSEVPQNLSASRPQDRQFILSSKKLLLSDSGFYLCAWSDSGFEQYFGPGTRLTVT.

This sequence joins TRBV9 and TRBJ2-3, with D uncertain. The CDR3 is 15 amino acids. Trimming left V 0 bases short and J 2 bases short, with 10 bases between. In germline, CDR1 is SGDLS, CDR2 YYNGEE. CDR3 bases: TGTGCCAGCAGCGTAGAGTACGGACCCACAGATACGCAGTATTTT. The encoded protein is CASSVEYGPTDTQYF.

This clone was seen more than once but under ten times. The V call is TRBV7-9, the J call TRBJ1-1; D perhaps matches TRBD1 (5 bases). Germline lookup yields CDR1 SEHNR and CDR2 FQNEAQ (reference sequence). CDR3 length: 14 amino acids. Trimming left V 8 bases short and J 5 bases short, with 18 bases between. CDR3 residues: CASGRRGSWTEAFF. The CDR3 DNA reads TGTGCCAGCGGCAGGAGGGGAAGTTGGACTGAAGCTTTCTTT.

This clone has only one observation. The chain employs TRBV5-4 and TRBJ1-1; tentative D call: TRBD1 (5 bases). Germline values: CDR1 SGHNT, CDR2 YYREEE (reference sequence). Trimming removed 4 bases from V and 5 bases from J, with 18 bases in between. CDR3 length: 15 amino acids. The CDR3 DNA follows: TGTGCCAGCAGCCGTTTACAGGCCTTACGGACTGAAGCTTTCTTT. It yields the protein CASSRLQALRTEAFF.

This rearrangement joins TRBV4-3 to TRBJ1-1; D is possibly TRBD1 (5 bases). Germline-derived CDR1 and CDR2 are LGHNA and YSLEER. Trimming shortened V by 3 bases and J by 0 bases, and 23 bases separated the two germline ends. The length of the CDR3 is 19 residues. CDR3 loop: CASSHLTGTDYRLNTEAFF. DNA of the CDR3: TGCGCCAGCAGCCACCTGACCGGGACCGATTACCGCTTGAACACTGAAGCTTTCTTT.